These 27 T cell receptor beta chains were sequenced from one sample in a study of T cell clonality in common variable immunodeficiency. The repertoire was sequenced with immunoSEQ multiplex PCR; TCRdb's copy has only in-frame clones and lacks some. This table holds around 30,000 clones with no singletons; the top ten claim approximately 3.9%. Sequenced material: peripheral blood mononuclear cells. These receptors were obtained from a person aged 18-70 years in good health.

This clone was recorded many times. Read coverage stops 3 residues before the CDR3 terminus; the germline J gene supplies the remainder. V is TRBV19 and J is TRBJ2-3, with D possibly matching TRBD2 (6 bases). Germline V gene sequence: CDR1 LNHDA, CDR2 SQIVND (reference sequence). Trimming took 6 bases from V and 6 from J, leaving 19 bases between them. The CDR3 spans 15 residues. The sequenced part of the CDR3 DNA is TGTGCCAGTAGAACACAGGAGGGAACCGGGGATACG. Translating gives CASRTQEGTGDT. The CDR3 reads in full as CASRTQEGTGDTQYF.

This clone was seen many times. The read comes to an end 3 residues before the CDR3 does, leaving the germline J gene to fill in the end. The V and J genes are TRBV7-9 and TRBJ2-1; weak D call: TRBD2 (5 bases). V dropped 4 bases and J dropped 9 bases, with 10 bases sitting between them. The CDR3 has 12 residues. The V gene's germline CDR1 is SEHNR and CDR2 FQNEAQ (reference sequence). The CDR3 DNA, read in part, is TGTGCCAGCAGCTCGGGGAGTTTTGAG. Encoded protein: CASSSGSFE. The entire CDR3 protein is CASSSGSFEQFF.

Concerning this clone: The read ends 3 residues early relative to the CDR3; the germline J gene fills the gap. This chain connects TRBV30 to TRBJ1-2, with a weak D call TRBD1 (6 bases). V gave up 3 bases and J gave up 2 bases, with 13 bases separating them. The CDR3 sequence is 14 residues long. CDR1 GTSNPN and CDR2 SVGIG come from the germline V gene (reference sequence). The covered CDR3 bases are TGTGCCTGGAGCCGACAGGCTACAAACTATGGC. Protein: CAWSRQATNYG. The entire CDR3 protein reads CAWSRQATNYGYTF.

This clone has at least ten counts. The CDR3 goes on 3 residues after the read ends, and that part is filled in from the germline J gene. The chain couples TRBV2 to TRBJ2-3; maybe TRBD1 (6 bases). The V end lost 4 bases, the J end lost 0 bases, and 11 bases lay between the germline ends. This CDR3 spans 15 amino acids. Germline CDR1 and CDR2: SNHLY and FYNNEI. CDR3 bases read: TGTGCCAGCAGTGGGTGGACAGCAAGCACAGATACG. This translates into CASSGWTASTDT. The full-length CDR3 reads as CASSGWTASTDTQYF. The full variable domain, with the rest looked up from reference TRBV2 and TRBJ2-3, is EPEVTQTPSHQVTQMGQEVILRCVPISNHLYFYWYRQILGQKVEFLVSFYNNEISEKSEIFDDQFSVERPDGSNFTLKIRSTKLEDSAMYFCASSGWTASTDTQYFGPGTRLTVL.

Ten or more counts support this clone. One end of the junction does not line up with germline, which may come from a read error. The observed sequence ends 3 residues before the CDR3 terminus, with the missing tail filled in from the germline J gene. V usage is TRBV4-2 and J usage is TRBJ2-7, with 7 bases that match TRBD1. Germline loops: CDR1 LGHNA, CDR2 YNFKEQ. The CDR3 has 17 residues. The CDR3 reads CASSRHGAGTAAYEQYF. The sequenced CDR3 bases are TGCGCCAGCAGCCGACACGGGGCCGGGACAGCAGCCTACGAG.

This clone was picked up many times. The read ends 3 residues early relative to the CDR3; the germline J gene fills the gap. The chain has TRBV30 and TRBJ1-1, with a weak D call TRBD1 (6 bases). CDR3 size: 13 residues. In germline, CDR1 is GTSNPN, CDR2 SVGIG (reference sequence). V lost 2 bases and J 5 bases, leaving 12 bases between the germline ends. The CDR3 sequence: CAWSSTGFTEAFF. CDR3 bases read: TGTGCCTGGAGTTCAACAGGGTTTACTGAA.

This clone was recorded many times. The CDR3 end is not reached by the read, which stops 3 residues before it; the germline J gene fills it in. The V and J genes are TRBV20-1 and TRBJ2-7, with 9 nucleotides matching TRBD2. Germline CDR1 is DFQATT and CDR2 is SNEGSKA (reference sequence). V shed 3 bases, J shed 5 bases, and the junction held 5 bases outside the gene matches. This CDR3 has 13 residues. The CDR3 sequence is CSARTSGRNEQYF. The DNA read from the CDR3 is TGCAGTGCTAGGACCAGCGGGAGGAACGAG.

This clone has a count of ten or more. Read coverage stops 3 residues before the CDR3 terminus; the germline J gene supplies the remainder. This sequence joins TRBV5-4 and TRBJ2-1; 7 nucleotides line up with TRBD1. Per the germline V gene, CDR1 is SGHNT and CDR2 is YYREEE (reference sequence). This CDR3 has 14 amino acids. With 3 bases clipped from V and 7 bases from J, the junction kept 7 bases outside the gene matches. CDR3 protein: CASSYRTQGNEQFF. The CDR3 bases that were read are TGTGCCAGCAGCTACCGGACACAGGGGAATGAG.

This clone was seen repeatedly, ten times or more. The covered CDR3 bases are TGCAGTGCCGGACTTCCTCAGTCCTACGAG. Translated: CSAGLPQSYE. The full CDR3 sequence reads CSAGLPQSYEQYF. The chain links TRBV20-1 to TRBJ2-7; D perhaps matches TRBD2 (5 bases). The sequenced fragment ends 3 residues before the CDR3 boundary, so the rest is inferred from the germline J gene. This CDR3 spans 13 amino acids. Trimming shortened V by 6 bases and J by 1 base, and 13 bases separated the two germline ends. The V gene's germline CDR1 is DFQATT and CDR2 SNEGSKA (reference sequence).

This clone was recorded many times. The CDR3 end is not reached by the read, which stops 3 residues before it; the germline J gene fills it in. This chain joins TRBV20-1 and TRBJ2-1; 7 positions match TRBD1. The CDR3 runs 15 residues. Germline V gene data show CDR1 as DFQATT and CDR2 as SNEGSKA (reference sequence). The V segment lost 5 bases and the J segment 7 bases; nucleotides outside the gene matches: 14. Partial CDR3 DNA: TGCAGTGCTCCCGCTGGAGACAGGGTGGGGAATGAG. Amino acid sequence: CSAPAGDRVGNE. The full-length CDR3 reads as CSAPAGDRVGNEQFF.

This clone showed up many times. From the germline J gene comes the end of the CDR3, since the read stops 3 residues before it. The chain has TRBV5-5 and TRBJ2-5; the match to TRBD2 covers 9 bases. The CDR3 runs 14 residues. The J segment lost 3 bases and the V segment lost 4 bases, leaving 4 bases of the junction unmatched. In germline, CDR1 is SGHKS, CDR2 YYEKEE (reference sequence). This CDR3 reads CASSRGLAEETQYF. Partial CDR3 DNA: TGTGCCAGCAGCCGGGGACTAGCAGAAGAGACC.

A remark on this clone: The read ends 3 residues shy of where the CDR3 ends; the end is completed using the germline J gene. The chain carries TRBV6-1 and TRBJ2-4; D call uncertain. The germline V gene encodes CDR1 MNHNS and CDR2 SASEGT. There are 13 residues in the CDR3. The chain's CDR3 is CASRGNYNYGQYF. The covered CDR3 bases are TGTGCCAGCCGTGGGAATTATAACTATGGT.

This clone was observed at least ten times. The read ends 3 residues shy of where the CDR3 ends; the end is completed using the germline J gene. V gene TRBV7-3 combines with J gene TRBJ2-7; D is unresolved. V shed 4 bases and J shed 6 bases, with 19 bases lying between them. Germline loops: CDR1 SGHTA, CDR2 FQGTGA. The length of the CDR3 is 15 residues. CDR3 bases read: TGTGCCAGCAGCTCTTACGGGTGGTCCCTCGGCGAG. This sequence encodes CASSSYGWSLGE. The CDR3, in full, reads CASSSYGWSLGEQYF.

This clone showed up many times. The DNA ends 3 residues before the CDR3 does, and the rest of the CDR3 is filled in from the germline J gene. The chain carries TRBV5-1 and TRBJ2-2, with D possibly TRBD1 on 5 matching bases. CDR3 size: 13 residues. Germline values: CDR1 SGHRS, CDR2 YFSETQ. The CDR3 bases that were read are TGCGCCAGCAGCCTGGACACTAATGAAAAG. Translation gives CASSLDTNEK. The full CDR3 protein reads CASSLDTNEKLFF. Looking up the rest from reference TRBV5-1 and TRBJ2-2 gives the full variable domain: KAGVTQTPRYLIKTRGQQVTLSCSPISGHRSVSWYQQTPGQGLQFLFEYFSETQRNKGNFPGRFSGRQFSNSRSEMNVSTLELGDSALYLCASSLDTNEKLFFGEGSRLTVL.

In its sample, this clone was seen many times. From the germline J gene comes the end of the CDR3, since the read stops 3 residues before it. J is TRBJ2-7 and V is TRBV10-3, with TRBD1 matching 9 bases. The CDR3 covers 14 residues. Per the germline V gene, CDR1 is ENHRY and CDR2 is SYGVKD. V was clipped by 6 bases and J by 1 base; unmatched bases: 4. Partial CDR3 DNA: TGTGCCATCAGCACCGGGACAGGGTCCTACGAG. Translation gives CAISTGTGSYE. The full CDR3 sequence reads CAISTGTGSYEQYF.

In the case of this clone: Read data end 3 residues before the CDR3 end; the end is taken from the germline J gene. The chain links TRBV7-3 to TRBJ1-2, with a possible D match to TRBD1 (6 bases). The V gene's germline CDR1 is SGHTA and CDR2 FQGTGA. CDR3 size: 16 residues. CDR3 region: CASSPRTSGGRDTYTF. The part of the CDR3 DNA that was read is TGTGCCAGCAGCCCTAGGACTAGCGGGGGCAGGGATACC.

This clone has ten or more counts. The read ends 3 residues shy of where the CDR3 ends; the end is completed using the germline J gene. The chain couples TRBV20-1 to TRBJ2-1; TRBD2 matches 12 bases. The junction had 5 bases not matched to a gene; V was cut back by 2 bases and J by 3 bases. From germline, CDR1 is DFQATT and CDR2 SNEGSKA (reference sequence). This CDR3 region has 16 residues. Partial CDR3 DNA: TGCAGTGCTAGACCTCGGACTAGCGGGATCTACAATGAG. It codes for CSARPRTSGIYNE. In full, the CDR3 reads CSARPRTSGIYNEQFF.

This clone was seen many times. Sequencing ends 3 residues short of the CDR3 end; the germline J gene provides the rest. The V gene is TRBV5-1, the J gene TRBJ1-6, with D perhaps TRBD1 (5 bases). V was shortened by 1 base and J by 7 bases, with 9 bases between the two germline ends. The CDR3 totals 14 residues. Germline lookup yields CDR1 SGHRS and CDR2 YFSETQ. The sequenced CDR3 bases are TGCGCCAGCAGCTTGTCGGCAGGGAATTCACCC. Amino acids: CASSLSAGNSP. The full CDR3 protein reads CASSLSAGNSPLHF.

This clone was recorded many times. The CDR3 end is not reached by the read, which stops 3 residues before it; the germline J gene fills it in. This chain connects TRBV30 to TRBJ2-3; D is ambiguous. The CDR3 is 13 residues long. From germline, CDR1 is GTSNPN and CDR2 SVGIG (reference sequence). The chain's CDR3 is CAWELDLQETQYF. The CDR3 bases that were read are TGTGCCTGGGAACTTGATCTGCAAGAGACG.

There are many counts of this clone. The read gets to within 3 residues of the CDR3 end, and the germline J gene fills in the rest. The chain recombines TRBV2 with TRBJ1-6, with a possible D match to TRBD1 (6 bases). Per the germline V gene, CDR1 is SNHLY and CDR2 is FYNNEI. V dropped 6 bases and J dropped 0 bases, with 12 bases sitting between them. This CDR3 comprises 16 residues. The CDR3 bases that were read are TGTGCCAGCAGCGCAACAGGGAGCTCCTATAATTCACCC. Its translation: CASSATGSSYNSP. The whole CDR3 reads CASSATGSSYNSPLHF.

Ten or more counts support this clone. The read falls 3 residues short of the CDR3 end, and the missing part is taken from the germline J gene. V usage is TRBV7-8 and J usage is TRBJ1-4; D uncertain. The CDR3 totals 13 residues. Trimming removed 7 bases from V and 2 bases from J, with 8 bases in between. From germline, CDR1 is SGHVS and CDR2 FQNEAQ. CDR3 amino acids: CASTPSTNEKLFF. The covered CDR3 bases are TGTGCCAGCACCCCCTCGACTAATGAAAAA.

This clone was detected many times. The read terminates 3 residues before the CDR3 end, so the remaining end is supplied by the germline J gene. The chain recombines TRBV15 with TRBJ2-1, with 10 nucleotides matching TRBD2. There are 18 residues in the CDR3. CDR1 and CDR2 (germline): LNHNV, YYDKDF (reference sequence). With V trimmed by 0 bases and J by 5 bases, 10 bases remained unmatched. CDR3 bases read: TGTGCCACCAGCAGAGATTTGGCTAGCGGGAGCCGGGACAATGAG. The encoded protein is CATSRDLASGSRDNE. The whole CDR3 region reads CATSRDLASGSRDNEQFF.

This clone was recorded many times. Read data end 3 residues before the CDR3 end; the end is taken from the germline J gene. V gene TRBV29-1 combines with J gene TRBJ2-1, with 9 bases aligning to TRBD2. The germline CDR1 and CDR2 sequences are SQVTM and ANQGSEA. This CDR3 region has 15 residues. V was pared by 3 bases and J by 2 bases, with 5 bases of the junction left unmatched. The covered CDR3 bases are TGCAGCGTTGATGGGGGCGGGGGGGCCTACAATGAG. Residues: CSVDGGGGAYNE. The CDR3 in its entirety is CSVDGGGGAYNEQFF.

This clone has ten or more counts. The sequenced fragment ends 3 residues before the CDR3 boundary, so the rest is inferred from the germline J gene. The chain has TRBV20-1 and TRBJ1-1, with D possibly TRBD1 on 6 matching bases. V was trimmed by 3 bases and J by 7 bases, leaving 12 bases between them. This CDR3 comprises 12 residues. Germline V gives CDR1 DFQATT, CDR2 SNEGSKA (reference sequence). CDR3 DNA (partial): TGCAGTGCTAGGATGGACAGTAATGAA. As protein: CSARMDSNE. The CDR3, in full, reads CSARMDSNEAFF.

This clone has at least ten counts. The read is 3 residues too short to cover the CDR3 end, so that end is filled in from the germline J gene. The chain combines TRBV12-3 or TRBV12-4 with TRBJ1-6; no firm D call. V lost 3 bases and J lost 7, with 7 bases in between. The CDR3 length is 13 residues. CDR3 amino acids: CASSFNPNSPLHF. The DNA read from the CDR3 is TGTGCCAGCAGTTTTAATCCCAATTCACCC.

There are many counts of this clone. Sequencing ends 3 residues short of the CDR3 end; the germline J gene provides the rest. This chain uses TRBV29-1 with TRBJ2-1, with D perhaps TRBD2 (5 bases). Trimming shortened V by 1 base and J by 0 bases, and 16 bases separated the two germline ends. The CDR3 loop spans 17 amino acids. Germline V gene lookup returns CDR1 SQVTM and CDR2 ANQGSEA. CDR3 DNA (partial): TGCAGCGTTGAAGGGGTTGGCGGGTCTAGCTCCTACAATGAG. Its protein product is CSVEGVGGSSSYNE. The full CDR3 is CSVEGVGGSSSYNEQFF.

The table lists this clone with many counts. The read ends 3 residues before the CDR3 terminus; that terminus is restored from the germline J gene. This chain joins TRBV5-1 and TRBJ2-5, with 10 nucleotides matching TRBD2. Trimming at V came to 2 bases and at J to 3 bases, leaving 1 base not matched to a gene. The CDR3 covers 14 residues. The germline CDR1 and CDR2 sequences are SGHRS and YFSETQ. CDR3 DNA, as far as it was read: TGCGCCAGCAGCTTTGGGACTAGCGAAGAGACC. The encoded protein is CASSFGTSEET. The full CDR3 protein reads CASSFGTSEETQYF.